This T cell receptor beta chain was observed in a study of T-cell reconstitution after alpha-beta-depleted transplantation in children (dated by TCRdb to between 2015 and 2016). Describing the broader study: Using TCR repertoire profiling, the study quantitatively followed how T-cell immune reconstitution unfolded in children after TCRalphabeta/CD19-depleted allogeneic hematopoietic cell transplantation.

Libraries were made using PCR. TCRdb lists the instrument as Illumina HiSeq 2500. To normalize quantification of the TCRbeta repertoire, the TCR libraries were built with molecular barcoding that relied on unique molecular identifiers. In TCRdb, the public reads were trimmed at Q25 with fastp and aligned with MiXCR, with productive beta chains retained. Every entry covers one CDR3 protein and lists the most common genes and DNA from its rows. The table for this sample lists about 360,000 distinct CDR3 sequences; roughly 15% of them were counted only once. The ten most abundant clones make up 3.5% to 4.5% of the sample. The junction shows trimming of 0 bases on V and 0 bases on J, plus 9 bases between the germline ends. Sequences SGDLS (CDR1) and YYNGEE (CDR2) are obtained from the germline V gene. Its CDR3 holds 16 amino acids, cysteine through phenylalanine. The kept DNA is CDR3 alone, 48 bases in frame from the first base.

This clonotype was seen a few times. Its antigen remains unidentified. Per-base quality was not reported, and no clone a single base away is much larger than it. The chain was built from TRBV9 and TRBJ2-2, with the D segment identity uncertain. Sequences were derived from PBMCs, sampled from the stem cell graft. This TCR came from a human donor who donated a stem cell graft to a child with Fanconi anemia. The DNA sequence is as follows: TGTGCCAGCAGCGTAGAGATCACCACGAACACCGGGGAGCTGTTTTTT. Its product reads: CASSVEITTNTGELFF.